This TCR beta chain was retrieved from a study of blood T cells in healthy people across ages. A second 7 to 11 cycle PCR used barcoded and J-beta primers. TCRdb itself ran the 5' RACE reads through MiXCR, one entry per CDR3 protein. Altogether around 900,000 distinct CDR3 sequences are present, 29% being singletons, with the ten largest covering roughly a sixth. Findings of the study overall: The long-lived group displayed more naive CD4+ cells, plus higher diversity, than the aged donors did. CMV status of donors was not determined, possibly confounding expanded clonotype changes. Strong correlation linked observed beta diversity and percent naive T cells.

It was approximately 9 milliliters of peripheral blood that were drawn from each donor. The junction had 6 bases not matched to a gene; V was cut back by 3 bases and J by 5 bases. There are 15 residues in the CDR3. Germline assignment: CDR1 LGHDT and CDR2 YNNKEL (reference sequence). This clonotype has just a few counts. The antigen is unknown. The origin of this receptor is an elderly woman in good health. Sequencing was done on a sample of blood. V gene TRBV3-1 combines with J gene TRBJ2-2, with 7 positions matching TRBD1. The CDR3 loop reads CASSHRQGETGELFF. The CDR3 DNA is TGTGCCAGCAGCCACAGACAGGGTGAAACCGGGGAGCTGTTTTTT.